This entry is about one T cell receptor (beta chain). The antigen remains undetermined. These data are taken from a study of blood T cells in healthy people across ages. Study outcomes and limitations: Long-lived donors exceeded aged donors in naive CD4+ cells and diversity. The percentage of naive T cells correlated strongly with TCR beta diversity. Possibly confounding the expanded clonotype changes was the fact that donor CMV status was unknown.

The CDR3 extends over 13 amino acids. Trimming removed 2 bases at V and 4 bases at J, with 8 bases between. Germline CDR1 reads LGHNA; CDR2 reads YSLEER. The authors ran a second PCR of about 6 to 11 cycles using a sample-barcoded 5' primer and a J-beta primer mix. Per-sample output comprised a minimum of 3 million paired-end reads containing CDR3. Using its own MiXCR run on the 5' RACE reads, TCRdb lists one record per CDR3 protein. The table records about 620,000 distinct CDR3 sequences, 20% to 25% of them present only once. The chain carries TRBV4-3 and TRBJ2-5; D may be TRBD1 (5 bases). Source material: blood. The sequence was collected from an older man in good health. The CDR3 here is CASSQWTTETQYF. The CDR3 bases are TGCGCCAGCAGCCAATGGACAACAGAGACCCAGTACTTC.